Shown below are 3 T cell receptor beta chains from a single sample sequenced in a study of spatial heterogeneity in lung cancer (dated by TCRdb to between 2018 and 2020). The library was built by means of 5' RACE. Sequencing relied on a NextSeq 500. TCRdb trimmed the raw reads at Q25, called clones with MiXCR and kept productive beta chains. Each CDR3 protein gets just one entry, which takes the most common genes and DNA from the rows behind it. This sample comprises some 45,000 distinct CDR3 sequences, 12% of them detected only once. The ten largest clones take up roughly 40% of the sample. In the paper's terms, the time point label means: sample taken at primary tumor resection. For TCR sequencing, whole RNA was extracted from tumor and nontumor lung tissue, or from cryopreserved PBMC samples, and no cell sorting was done. Sequenced here: PBMCs, sampled at surgery. These receptors all come from a female donor with early-stage non-small cell lung cancer.

This sequence joins TRBV7-2 and TRBJ1-1; TRBD1 is a possible D gene (5 bases). The CDR3 is made up of 15 amino acids. Germline V gene data show CDR1 as SGHTA and CDR2 as FQGNSA. V lost 1 base and J lost 4, with 13 bases in between. The CDR3 is CASSLEQGRATEAFF. The CDR3 region has the DNA TGTGCCAGCAGCTTAGAGCAGGGCCGGGCCACTGAAGCTTTCTTT.

There are a few counts of this clonotype. The chain has TRBV6-4 and TRBJ1-2; D gene ambiguous. With 3 bases removed from V and 5 bases from J, the gap between germline ends came to 16 bases. The CDR3 runs to 15 residues. The germline V gene encodes CDR1 MRHNA and CDR2 SNTAGT. The CDR3: CASSEATPTWYGYTF. The CDR3 nucleotides are TGTGCCAGCAGTGAGGCCACCCCGACCTGGTATGGCTACACCTTC.

This clonotype was counted at least ten times. The V gene is TRBV29-1, the J gene TRBJ2-3; 9 bases are shared with TRBD1. V lost 7 bases to trimming and J lost 6 bases; unmatched junction nucleotides: 11. This CDR3 is 14 amino acids long. CDR1 is SQVTM, CDR2 ANQGSEA, per germline. In DNA, the CDR3 is TGCAGCGCAACCGGGACAGGGAGAGGTGATACGCAGTATTTT. This sequence encodes CSATGTGRGDTQYF.